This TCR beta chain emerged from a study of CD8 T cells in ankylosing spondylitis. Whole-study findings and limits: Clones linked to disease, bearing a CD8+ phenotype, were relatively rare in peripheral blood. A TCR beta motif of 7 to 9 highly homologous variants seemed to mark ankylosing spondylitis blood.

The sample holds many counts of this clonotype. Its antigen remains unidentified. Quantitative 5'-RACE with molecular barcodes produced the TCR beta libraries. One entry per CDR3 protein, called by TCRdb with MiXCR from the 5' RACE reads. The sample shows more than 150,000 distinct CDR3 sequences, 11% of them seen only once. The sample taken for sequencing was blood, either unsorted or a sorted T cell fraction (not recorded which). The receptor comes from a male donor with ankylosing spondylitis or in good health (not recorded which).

CDR3 sequence reads: CATQGAATDTQYF. DNA for the CDR3: TGTGCCACCCAGGGGGCCGCCACAGATACGCAGTATTTT. The chain carries TRBV24-1 and TRBJ2-3; 8 bases are shared with TRBD1. There are 13 residues in the CDR3. Germline V gene sequence: CDR1 KGHDR, CDR2 SFDVKD. V lost 9 bases to trimming and J lost 2 bases; unmatched junction nucleotides: 3.